Included here is one TCR beta chain sequence, with context. The antigen is undetermined. Germline loops: CDR1 SGDLS, CDR2 YYNGEE. The CDR3 sequence is 15 residues long. Trimming removed 0 bases from V and 4 bases from J, with 13 bases in between. Assay: immunoSEQ multiplex PCR; the TCRdb copy retains only in-frame clones and omits some. The sample includes some 93,000 clones, 90% to 95% of them seen just once. These data originate in a study of graft-versus-host responses after intestinal transplantation. The overall study: The transplants performed in recipients were multivisceral, liver-intestinal, or isolated intestinal.

Overall study results and limits: High graft-versus-host to host-versus-graft clonal ratios were seen in allografts of patients with graft-donor T cell macrochimerism. Ileal or blood samples showed some GvH clones first, and such clones were also found in recipient marrow.

This specimen consisted of unstimulated CD8+ T cells sorted from spleen or lymph node cells, obtained before intestinal transplant. The gene calls are TRBV9 and TRBJ1-1; D is ambiguous. The source is a human donor who received an intestinal transplant. CDR3 DNA: TGTGCCAGCAGCGTAGACGGCGGAGTTGGCACTGAAGCTTTCTTT. Translation: CASSVDGGVGTEAFF.